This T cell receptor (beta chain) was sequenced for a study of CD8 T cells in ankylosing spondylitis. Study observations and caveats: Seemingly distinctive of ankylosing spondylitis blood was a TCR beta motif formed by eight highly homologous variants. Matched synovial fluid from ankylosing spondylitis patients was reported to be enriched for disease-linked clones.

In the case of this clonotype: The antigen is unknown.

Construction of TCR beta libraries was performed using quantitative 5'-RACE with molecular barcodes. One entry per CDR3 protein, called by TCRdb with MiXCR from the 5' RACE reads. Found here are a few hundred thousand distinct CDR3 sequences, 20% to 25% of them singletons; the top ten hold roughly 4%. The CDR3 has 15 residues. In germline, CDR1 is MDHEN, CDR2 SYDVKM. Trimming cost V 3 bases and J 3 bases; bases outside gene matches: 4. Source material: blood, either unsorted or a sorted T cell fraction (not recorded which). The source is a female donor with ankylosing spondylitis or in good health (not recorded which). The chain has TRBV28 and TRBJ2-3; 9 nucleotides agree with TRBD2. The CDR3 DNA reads TGTGCCAGCAGTTTCTCAGCGGGAGGAACAGATACGCAGTATTTT. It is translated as CASSFSAGGTDTQYF.